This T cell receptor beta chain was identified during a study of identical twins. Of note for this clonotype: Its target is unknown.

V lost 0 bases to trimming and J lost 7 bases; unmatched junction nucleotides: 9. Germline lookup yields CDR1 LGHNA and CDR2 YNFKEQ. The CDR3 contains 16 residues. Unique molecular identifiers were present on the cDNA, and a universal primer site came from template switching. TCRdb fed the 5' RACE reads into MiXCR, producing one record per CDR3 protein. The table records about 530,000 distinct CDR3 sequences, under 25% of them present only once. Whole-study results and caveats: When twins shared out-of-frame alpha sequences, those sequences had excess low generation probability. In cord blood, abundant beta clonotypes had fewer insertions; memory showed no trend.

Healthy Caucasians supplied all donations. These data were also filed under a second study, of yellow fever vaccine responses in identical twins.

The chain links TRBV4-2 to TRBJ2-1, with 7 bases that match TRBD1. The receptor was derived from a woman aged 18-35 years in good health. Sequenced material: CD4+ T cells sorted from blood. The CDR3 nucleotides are TGTGCCAGCAGCCAAGATTGGGCCTTACAGGGGAATGAGCAGTTCTTC. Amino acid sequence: CASSQDWALQGNEQFF.